A selection of T cell receptor beta chains follows, all from one sample in a study of blood T cell repertoires in COVID-19. Data came from immunoSEQ multiplex PCR; TCRdb stores just in-frame clones and leaves some out. The sample consists of 120,000 or so clones, approximately 85% of them appearing once. What was sequenced was peripheral blood. The origin of the receptors is a human donor in a cohort sampled during active COVID-19. Each CDR3 is given with its conserved first and last residue.

v_call	cdr3_length	j_call	cdr3_aa
TRBV7-9	16	TRBJ2-1	CASSLAGGLPYNEQFF
TRBV7-9	15	TRBJ2-6	CASSLDISGANVLTF
TRBV6-6	16	TRBJ2-2	CASSYRAGAATGELFF
TRBV4-3	18	TRBJ2-3	CASSQGPPLAGDTDTQYF
TRBV13	17	TRBJ2-2	CASSLGGTGGYTGELFF
TRBV12-3/TRBV12-4	12	TRBJ1-2	CASSFQDSGYTF
TRBV19	13	TRBJ1-2	CASSFQGSDGYTF
TRBV19	15	TRBJ1-6	CASSAGQGGNSPLHF
TRBV10-1	15	TRBJ1-1	CASSEGSGGRSEAFF
TRBV19	16	TRBJ1-5	CASSSFRDRDISPQHF
TRBV4-3	15	TRBJ2-1	CASSQEGQGAYEQFF
TRBV6-1	14	TRBJ1-6	CASSEEDRYSPLHF
TRBV6-5	14	TRBJ1-4	CASRHTGGNEKLFF
TRBV5-4	15	TRBJ2-3	CASRGDRSVADTQYF
TRBV5-1	12	TRBJ1-1	CASSLESTEAFF
TRBV4-3	13	TRBJ2-7	CASSHAGGYEQYF
TRBV28	18	TRBJ2-3	CASSLWGRGGAAPDTQYF
TRBV3-1/TRBV3-2	15	TRBJ1-6	CASRVDSGANSPLHF
TRBV4-1	12	TRBJ2-7	CASGDSFYEQYF
TRBV5-1	15	TRBJ2-2	CASSLEGRGAGELFF
TRBV5-1	15	TRBJ2-1	CASSLGLAGVHEQFF
TRBV10-3	13	TRBJ2-7	CAISERESYEQYF
TRBV7-9	15	TRBJ1-2	CASSLENRGHYGYTF
TRBV6-5	14	TRBJ2-1	CASSLSGGNNEQFF
TRBV19	13	TRBJ2-5	CASSIELTETQYF
TRBV5-1	15	TRBJ2-3	CASSSAYRYTDTQYF
TRBV6-5	14	TRBJ1-2	CASSSGQRSYGYTF
TRBV2	15	TRBJ1-6	CARRNSLGNDSPLHF
TRBV5-4	16	TRBJ2-7	CASSPDPGTGAYEQYF
TRBV19	15	TRBJ1-1	CASSQDNYMNTEAFF
TRBV3-1/TRBV3-2	14	TRBJ1-2	CASSQGQTNYGYTF
TRBV27	13	TRBJ1-2	CASSGGAWAGYTF
TRBV6-2/TRBV6-3	15	TRBJ2-5	CASSYGGLAEETQYF
TRBV18	15	TRBJ1-5	CASSLGRNSNQPQHF
TRBV12-3/TRBV12-4	13	TRBJ1-1	CASSPGGWSEAFF
TRBV3-1/TRBV3-2	14	TRBJ2-7	CASSQSGFPYEQYF
TRBV12-3/TRBV12-4	13	TRBJ1-2	CASRLQGTSGYTF
TRBV24-1	20	TRBJ2-1	CATSDRPGLAGMATLDEQFF
TRBV7-9	16	TRBJ2-3	CASSSSPREPADTQYF
TRBV10-2	14	TRBJ2-2	CASSEGAQGGELFF